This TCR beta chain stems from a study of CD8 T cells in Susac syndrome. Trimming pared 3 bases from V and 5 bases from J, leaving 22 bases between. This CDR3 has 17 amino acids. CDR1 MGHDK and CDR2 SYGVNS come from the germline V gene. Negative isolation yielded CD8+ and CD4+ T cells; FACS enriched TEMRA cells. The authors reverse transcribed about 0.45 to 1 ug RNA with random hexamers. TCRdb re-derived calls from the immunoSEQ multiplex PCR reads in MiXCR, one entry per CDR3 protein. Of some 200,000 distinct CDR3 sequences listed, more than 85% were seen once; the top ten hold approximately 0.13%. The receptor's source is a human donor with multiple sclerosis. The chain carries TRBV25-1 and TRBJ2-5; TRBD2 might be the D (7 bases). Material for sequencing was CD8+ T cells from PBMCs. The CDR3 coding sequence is TGTGCCAGCAGTGATGGGGGGGGCTACCCCATGGTCGAGACCCAGTACTTC. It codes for CASSDGGGYPMVETQYF.